The entry below describes one T cell receptor beta chain. This record comes from a study of glioma-infiltrating T cells. This CDR3 comprises 18 residues. V gave up 0 bases and J gave up 3 bases; unmatched junction bases: 12. Germline CDR1 is LGHNA and CDR2 is YNFKEQ. The iRepertoire nested amplicon-rescue multiplex PCR amplified TCR alpha and beta CDR3s from RNA. One-step reverse transcription and amplification started from around 100-400 ng of tissue mRNA or PBMC total RNA. From the multiplex PCR reads, TCRdb called clonotypes with MiXCR, one entry per CDR3 protein. The data show under 150,000 distinct CDR3 sequences, around 25% seen once.

Sequenced: glioma tissue, nonneoplastic brain tissue, or PBMCs (not recorded which). The genes are TRBV4-2 and TRBJ2-3, with 7 bases identical to TRBD1. The receptor was isolated from a human donor with low-grade glioma or glioblastoma, undergoing nonglioma brain surgery, or in good health (not recorded which). CDR3 amino acids: CASSQDNFGTADTDTQYF. The CDR3 DNA reads TGTGCCAGCAGCCAAGATAACTTTGGGACAGCGGATACAGATACGCAGTATTTT.